These T cell receptor beta chains were read from a single sample in a study of blood T cell repertoires in COVID-19. Measured with immunoSEQ multiplex PCR; TCRdb has only the in-frame clones, and not every one. The sample lists about 200,000 clones, around 80% occurring once. Sequencing used peripheral blood. The source of these receptors is a middle-aged man with active or convalescent COVID-19. Each CDR3 is given with its conserved first and last residue. D genes are given only for firm matches. Clone size is stated in some rows and not others, as once, few, many or a class when expanded.

V	J	size	D	DNA	CDR3
TRBV5-1	TRBJ2-1	NA	NA	TGCGCCAGCAGCTTGATCGGACAATTCAATGAGCAGTTCTTC	CASSLIGQFNEQFF
TRBV4-3	TRBJ1-3	few	NA	TGCGCCAGCAGCCAAGGCACCGGGGGAGGTGGAAACACCATATATTTT	CASSQGTGGGGNTIYF
TRBV5-5	TRBJ2-2	NA	TRBD2	TGTGCCAGCAGCTTGACGGGAGGGCCAAAGCCGTCCGGGGAGCTGTTTTTT	CASSLTGGPKPSGELFF
TRBV11-2	TRBJ2-3	NA	TRBD2	TGTGCCAGCAGCTCGGGGGGGTGGAGCACAGATACGCAGTATTTT	CASSSGGWSTDTQYF
TRBV28	TRBJ1-1	NA	NA	TGTGCCAGCAGTTTGGGAGGTGCCACTGAAGCTTTCTTT	CASSLGGATEAFF
TRBV5-1	TRBJ2-1	NA	NA	TGCGCCAGCAGCCTGGGTGGATGGGAGGATGAGCAGTTCTTC	CASSLGGWEDEQFF
TRBV11-2	TRBJ2-3	NA	TRBD2	TGTGCCAGCAGCCTTGACGGGGGGACCACAGATACGCAGTATTTT	CASSLDGGTTDTQYF
TRBV10-3	TRBJ1-3	few	NA	TGTGCCACGCACAGGGAAAGCTCTGGAAACACCATATATTTT	CATHRESSGNTIYF
TRBV10-3	TRBJ1-2	NA	TRBD1	TGTGCCATCAGTGAGCCCGGGACAGTCTATGGCTACACCTTC	CAISEPGTVYGYTF
TRBV6-2/TRBV6-3	TRBJ2-2	NA	TRBD1	TGTGCCAGCAGTTCGGACAGGGGGCTTCACGGGGAGCTGTTTTTT	CASSSDRGLHGELFF
TRBV5-4	TRBJ2-5	NA	NA	TGTGCCAGCAGCTGGGGGTTTTATAGGACTACATTTAGTGAAGAGACCCAGTACTTC	CASSWGFYRTTFSEETQYF
TRBV11-2	TRBJ2-1	NA	NA	TGTGCCAGCAGCTTAGTCGGCGGGACGGTTAGAAATGAGCAGTTCTTC	CASSLVGGTVRNEQFF
TRBV4-3	TRBJ1-6	NA	TRBD1	TGCGCCCGCAGCCGCCCCTCGCCGGGACAGGGGCGTTCACCCCTCCACTTT	CARSRPSPGQGRSPLHF
TRBV27	TRBJ2-3	NA	TRBD2	TGTGCCACTTCAAGGGGTAGCGGGTTCACAGATACGCAGTATTTT	CATSRGSGFTDTQYF
TRBV10-3	TRBJ1-5	NA	TRBD1	TGTGCCGCCAGGGGGCAAGGACAGCCCCAGCATTTT	CAARGQGQPQHF
TRBV9	TRBJ2-3	NA	TRBD2	TGTGCCAGCAGCGTAGGACTAGCGGGAGGCACAGATACGCAGTATTTT	CASSVGLAGGTDTQYF
TRBV28	TRBJ1-1	medium-sized	TRBD1	TGTGCCAGCAGTTTAGGCCGAGAAGGGACAGGGGACCTGAACACTGAAGCTTTCTTT	CASSLGREGTGDLNTEAFF
TRBV5-1	TRBJ2-1	NA	NA	TGCGCCAGCAGCTTGACAGAGGACAGCTCCTACAATGAGCAGTTCTTC	CASSLTEDSSYNEQFF
TRBV5-6	TRBJ2-1	NA	TRBD1	TGTGCCAGCAGTTCCGGGACAGGGGATTACAATGAGCAGTTCTTC	CASSSGTGDYNEQFF
TRBV28	TRBJ1-5	few	NA	TGTGCCAGCAGTTTGGCGGGGGAACGCAATCAGCCCCAGCATTTT	CASSLAGERNQPQHF
TRBV2	TRBJ1-1	NA	NA	TGTGCCAGCAGTGAAGCCATCCCGAACACTGAAGCTTTCTTT	CASSEAIPNTEAFF
TRBV28	TRBJ2-7	NA	TRBD2	TGTGCCAGCAGTCCAGTTCTAGCGGGAGCCTACGAGCAGTACTTC	CASSPVLAGAYEQYF
TRBV7-8	TRBJ2-1	NA	NA	TGTGCCAGCAGCTTATTGCAGGGTGGCCCCTACAATGAGCAGTTCTTC	CASSLLQGGPYNEQFF
TRBV5-1	TRBJ1-6	NA	NA	TGCGCCAGCAGCTCCGAGTATAATTCACCCCTCCACTTT	CASSSEYNSPLHF
TRBV3-1/TRBV3-2	TRBJ2-3	NA	TRBD2	TGTGCCAGCAGCTCCCGACTAGCGGGAGATACGCAGTATTTT	CASSSRLAGDTQYF
TRBV2	TRBJ1-1	NA	NA	TGTGCCAGCAGCGCCGAGAAGAACACTGAAGCTTTCTTT	CASSAEKNTEAFF
TRBV13	TRBJ1-3	NA	NA	TGTGCCAGCAGCTTGAGGGCTGGAAACACCATATATTTT	CASSLRAGNTIYF
TRBV6-5	TRBJ1-1	few	NA	TGTGCCAGCAGTTACCCCGGACATGCCGAAGCTTTCTTT	CASSYPGHAEAFF
TRBV9	TRBJ1-2	NA	NA	TGTGCCAGCAGCGTAGAGGAGTCAGCCAGTCGCTATGGCTACACCTTC	CASSVEESASRYGYTF
TRBV19	TRBJ2-4	NA	NA	TGTGCCAGTAGTATGCGAGAGGGGGGGCCGAGGGGGAACATTCAGTACTTC	CASSMREGGPRGNIQYF
TRBV23-1	TRBJ1-4	NA	NA	TGCGCCAGCAGTGAGGAAGAAAAACTGTTTTTT	CASSEEEKLFF
TRBV15	TRBJ1-4	NA	NA	TGTGCCACCAGCAGAGGGCCACATGAAAAACTGTTTTTT	CATSRGPHEKLFF
TRBV3-1/TRBV3-2	TRBJ2-2	NA	NA	TGTGCCAGCAGCCAAGGAGTCGGGGAGCTGTTTTTT	CASSQGVGELFF
TRBV3-1/TRBV3-2	TRBJ2-2	NA	TRBD1	TGTGCCAGCAGGGGACAGGGGGCGAACACCGGGGAGCTGTTTTTT	CASRGQGANTGELFF
TRBV19	TRBJ1-5	NA	TRBD1	TGTGCCAGTAGTATCGATACAGGGGCGGCAGGCTACCAGCCCCAGCATTTT	CASSIDTGAAGYQPQHF
TRBV12-3/TRBV12-4	TRBJ2-2	NA	TRBD2	TGTGCCAGCAGTTTCTGGGAGGGCGGGGAGCTGTTTTTT	CASSFWEGGELFF
TRBV2	TRBJ2-1	NA	NA	TGTGCCAGCAGTGACCAGGGGCCTAGCAATGAGCAGTTCTTC	CASSDQGPSNEQFF
TRBV19	TRBJ1-2	NA	TRBD1	TGTGCCAGTAACCCCGGGACAGGGCTCGACTATGGCTACACCTTC	CASNPGTGLDYGYTF
TRBV7-6	TRBJ2-1	NA	TRBD2	TGTGCCAGCAGCCCCTCCCCTAGCGGGGGGTACAATGAGCAGTTCTTC	CASSPSPSGGYNEQFF